A single sample gave rise to the 14 T cell receptor beta chains below, sequenced in a study of quantifying T cell responses using KT2 cells. Study summary: cDNA was made from DNase-treated RNA using alpha and beta constant primers.

The cDNA 3' end received a ligated oligonucleotide with a UMI. An equimolar mix of RC1.1 and RC1.2 primed the beta chain across TRBC1 and TRBC2. In TCRdb, the UMI-ligation and nested PCR reads were re-called with MiXCR into one record per CDR3 protein. This sample has around 56,000 distinct CDR3 sequences; 9% to 15% occur once, and the top ten carry roughly 9%. The sequencing sample was made of PBMCs spiked with cells of the T cell clone KT2. These receptors came from a human donor.

This clonotype was seen more than once but under ten times. This chain uses TRBV27 with TRBJ2-6, with a tentative D call TRBD1 (5 bases). The CDR3 extends over 16 amino acids. The ends were cut back, 5 bases at V and 1 base at J, with 12 bases in the middle. From germline, CDR1 is MNHEY and CDR2 SMNVEV (reference sequence). The CDR3 reads CASSPPGASGANVLTF. CDR3 nucleotide sequence: TGTGCCAGCAGTCCCCCTGGGGCATCTGGGGCCAACGTCCTGACTTTC.

This clonotype was seen more than once but under ten times. The chain joins TRBV12-3 or TRBV12-4 to TRBJ1-2, with a tentative D call TRBD1 (6 bases). V was trimmed by 3 bases and J by 0 bases, leaving 11 bases between them. The CDR3 runs 15 residues. CDR3 sequence reads: CASSFLGAANYGYTF. The CDR3 DNA sequence: TGTGCCAGCAGTTTTTTGGGGGCCGCTAACTATGGCTACACCTTC.

The chain couples TRBV11-2 to TRBJ2-3; 8 nucleotides align to TRBD2. The junction had 9 bases not matched to a gene; V was cut back by 5 bases and J by 2 bases. Germline CDR1 reads SGHAT; CDR2 reads FQNNGV. This CDR3 has 16 amino acids. The CDR3 DNA sequence: TGTGCCAGCAGCCTGATAGCGGGGTTATCCACAGATACGCAGTATTTT. It yields the protein CASSLIAGLSTDTQYF.

This clonotype has ten or more counts. V and J are TRBV9 and TRBJ2-1; D ambiguous. Germline CDR1 is SGDLS and CDR2 is YYNGEE. Trimming shortened V by 0 bases and J by 0 bases, and 10 bases separated the two germline ends. The CDR3 totals 16 residues. This CDR3 reads CASSVAALSSYNEQFF. The CDR3 DNA reads as TGTGCCAGCAGCGTAGCTGCGCTAAGCTCCTACAATGAGCAGTTCTTC.

V usage is TRBV11-3 and J usage is TRBJ2-3; D assignment may be TRBD1 or TRBD2 (5 bases each). Germline V gives CDR1 SGHNT, CDR2 YENEEA. The CDR3 loop spans 9 amino acids. The V end was cut by 5 bases, the J end by 15 bases, with 9 bases between. In nucleotides, the CDR3 is TGTGCCAGCAGCGGGGGTGGCTATTTT. This sequence encodes CASSGGGYF.

Ten or more counts support this clonotype. V gene TRBV5-4 combines with J gene TRBJ2-3; D unresolved. The CDR3 contains 14 residues. The V gene's germline CDR1 is SGHNT and CDR2 YYREEE (reference sequence). The V end was cut by 3 bases, the J end by 0 bases, with 8 bases between. The CDR3 region is CASSSYTSTDTQYF. The DNA for the CDR3 is TGTGCCAGCAGCTCCTATACTAGCACAGATACGCAGTATTTT.

The DNA for the CDR3 is TGCAGTGTTCCGGCACCTGAAGCTTTCTTT. Protein product: CSVPAPEAFF. V gene TRBV20-1 combines with J gene TRBJ1-1; D is undetermined. This CDR3 contains 10 residues. V lost 7 bases and J 6 bases, leaving 9 bases between the germline ends. The germline V gene encodes CDR1 DFQATT and CDR2 SNEGSKA (reference sequence).

This clonotype was seen many times. The chain uses TRBV10-3 and TRBJ2-2; TRBD2 agrees at 13 bases. V lost 3 bases to trimming and J lost 4 bases; unmatched junction nucleotides: 5. Germline V gene sequence: CDR1 ENHRY, CDR2 SYGVKD. The CDR3 extends over 17 amino acids. The CDR3 spells CAISELAGGPSTGELFF. The CDR3 coding sequence is TGTGCCATCAGTGAACTAGCGGGAGGGCCTAGCACCGGGGAGCTGTTTTTT.

The V call is TRBV11-2, the J call TRBJ2-7; D may be TRBD1 (6 bases). Germline V CDR1 and CDR2: SGHAT, FQNNGV. Trimming cost V 5 bases and J 0 bases, with 11 bases left between them. The CDR3 runs 14 residues. CDR3 DNA sequence: TGTGCCAGCAGCGCCGGGACACTCTCCTACGAGCAGTACTTC. Residues: CASSAGTLSYEQYF.

The chain recombines TRBV24-1 with TRBJ1-1; no firm D call. Per the germline V gene, CDR1 is KGHDR and CDR2 is SFDVKD. V shed 7 bases and J shed 3 bases, with 2 bases lying between them. This CDR3 region has 10 residues. The CDR3 spells CATSDTEAFF. CDR3 coding DNA: TGTGCCACCAGCGACACTGAAGCTTTCTTT.

The chain joins TRBV7-9 to TRBJ1-1; TRBD1 is a possible D gene (5 bases). This CDR3 comprises 12 residues. The germline CDR1 and CDR2 sequences are SEHNR and FQNEAQ (reference sequence). V shed 5 bases and J shed 6 bases, with 10 bases lying between them. The chain's CDR3 is CASSPGGAEAFF. Here the CDR3 DNA reads TGTGCCAGCAGCCCCGGGGGGGCTGAAGCTTTCTTT.

This clonotype was seen a handful of times. This sequence joins TRBV25-1 and TRBJ1-2; D possibly corresponds to TRBD1 (5 bases). Germline V gives CDR1 MGHDK, CDR2 SYGVNS. The CDR3 is 12 amino acids. V shed 5 bases and J shed 8 bases, with 12 bases lying between them. CDR3 in DNA: TGTGCCAGCAGTCCCGGGACCAGCGGCTACACCTTC. Translation gives CASSPGTSGYTF.

This clonotype was seen many times. The chain joins TRBV20-1 to TRBJ1-5; no clear D gene. V lost 3 bases and J lost 0, with 6 bases in between. The CDR3 is 13 amino acids. Germline assignment: CDR1 DFQATT and CDR2 SNEGSKA (reference sequence). The CDR3 bases are TGCAGTGCTAGTCGATATAGCAATCAGCCCCAGCATTTT. This encodes CSASRYSNQPQHF.

This clonotype was seen a handful of times. The genes are TRBV4-3 and TRBJ2-3, with D unresolved. Trimming took 4 bases from V and 0 from J, leaving 5 bases between them. CDR3 length: 13 residues. CDR1 and CDR2 from the germline V gene are LGHNA and YSLEER. CDR3 loop: CASSLTSTDTQYF. The CDR3 DNA is TGCGCCAGCAGCCTTACTAGCACAGATACGCAGTATTTT.